Included here is one T cell receptor (beta chain) sequence, with context. Antigen specificity is unknown. This CDR3 is also generated by other DNA sequences in the sample. 13 Jbeta primers and 60 Vbeta primers were used for the PCR. Per the study methods: A follow-up analysis tallied 65 million to 80 million unique TCR beta chains, roughly 11 million shared. The repertoire was sequenced with immunoSEQ multiplex PCR; TCRdb's copy has only in-frame clones and lacks some. V and J calls and clone size are given by that table; D and trimming were obtained from the DNA. The table records around 190,000 clones, roughly 90% of them present only once. It was healthy bone marrow donors who served as donors. The source of the sample is a study of cytomegalovirus exposure and HLA in healthy donors. Study-level information: A prior study identified 90 million to 120 million unique TCR beta sequences from roughly 180 million T cells. Overall study results and limits: When analyzed later, a missense DCLRE1C variant was found to be linked to TCR beta V- and J-gene trimming.

The germline V gene has CDR1 SGHAT and CDR2 FQNNGV. V shed 0 bases and J shed 2 bases, with 8 bases lying between them. The length of the CDR3 is 14 residues. The source of this sequence is a woman younger than 45 in good health and CMV-seronegative. The chain carries TRBV11-2 and TRBJ2-7, with a tentative D call TRBD2 (6 bases). Material: PBMCs. The CDR3 nucleotides are TGTGCCAGCAGCTTAGAGCCGGGGGCCTACGAGCAGTACTTC. Translating gives CASSLEPGAYEQYF. Combining the CDR3 with reference TRBV11-2 and TRBJ2-7 gives the whole variable domain EAGVAQSPRYKIIEKRQSVAFWCNPISGHATLYWYQQILGQGPKLLIQFQNNGVVDDSQLPKDRFSAERLKGVDSTLKIQPAKLEDSAVYLCASSLEPGAYEQYFGPGTRLTVT.